The source of this TCR beta chain is a study of T cells after yellow fever vaccination. Study-wide points: Some clonotypes, a small share, were shared between CD4 and CD8 compartments. Faster peaking, at day 5 versus 15, marked a secondary response that was weaker. Most clones from primary vaccination were detected again post-booster (roughly 96% CD4, 70% to 90% CD8).

Template-switching 5'RACE yielded the TCR cDNA; a universal primer site and UMIs were added in the process. TCRdb re-derived calls from the 5' RACE reads in MiXCR, one entry per CDR3 protein. In the table there are some 200,000 distinct CDR3 sequences, approximately 11% of which are singletons. This clonotype was observed a few times. Its antigen is as yet unknown. V was clipped by 5 bases and J by 7 bases; unmatched bases: 10. Germline V CDR1 and CDR2: MNHEY, SVGEGT. The CDR3 loop spans 15 amino acids. The rearrangement uses TRBV6-2 or TRBV6-3 and TRBJ1-5, with 8 bases matching TRBD1. This receptor was obtained from a man aged 18 to 29 who received the YFV17D yellow fever vaccine. Here the sequenced sample was CD8+ T cells sorted from PBMCs, taken 15 days after the yellow fever booster vaccination. The CDR3 coding sequence is TGTGCCAGCAGTCCACCTCGGACAGGGATCCAGCCCCAGCATTTT. Encoded protein: CASSPPRTGIQPQHF.